This T cell receptor (beta chain) was identified in a study of T cell repertoires in cytomegalovirus infection. The study, taken as a whole, reports: Cumulated frequencies of public TCR beta families served to identify carriers of CMV plus the relevant HLA. In two of eight donors, the top clonotype was HLA-C-restricted CMV-specific.

One entry per CDR3 protein, called by TCRdb with MiXCR from the reads. The data show 450,000 to 650,000 distinct CDR3 sequences, 40% seen once. Note on this clonotype: Its antigen is still unknown.

J was trimmed by 7 bases and V by 6 bases; bases with no gene match: 8. CDR3 size: 14 residues. Sample: cultured PBMCs, taken from culture after CMV antigen stimulation. The sequence came from a human donor in good health (CMV status not recorded). Some clones in this sample may be carry-over from other donors' samples. The chain uses TRBV12-3 or TRBV12-4 and TRBJ2-5; TRBD2 agrees at 10 bases. This CDR3 is CASSYSGGRGTQYF. CDR3 nucleotides: TGTGCCAGCAGCTATAGCGGGGGGCGGGGGACCCAGTACTTC.